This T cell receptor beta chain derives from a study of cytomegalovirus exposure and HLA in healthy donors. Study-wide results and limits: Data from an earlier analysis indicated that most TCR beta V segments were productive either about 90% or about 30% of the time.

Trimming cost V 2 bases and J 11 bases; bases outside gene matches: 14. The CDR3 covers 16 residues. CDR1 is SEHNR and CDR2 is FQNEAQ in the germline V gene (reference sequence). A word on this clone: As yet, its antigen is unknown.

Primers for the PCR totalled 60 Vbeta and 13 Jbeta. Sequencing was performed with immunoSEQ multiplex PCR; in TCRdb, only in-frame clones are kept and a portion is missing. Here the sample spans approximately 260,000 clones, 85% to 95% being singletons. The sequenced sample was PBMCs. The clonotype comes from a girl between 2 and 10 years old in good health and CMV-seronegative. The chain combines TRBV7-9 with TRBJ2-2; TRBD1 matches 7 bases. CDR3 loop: CASSLYPDRTDGELFF. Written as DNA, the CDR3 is TGTGCCAGCAGCTTATATCCGGACAGGACTGACGGAGAGCTGTTTTTT.